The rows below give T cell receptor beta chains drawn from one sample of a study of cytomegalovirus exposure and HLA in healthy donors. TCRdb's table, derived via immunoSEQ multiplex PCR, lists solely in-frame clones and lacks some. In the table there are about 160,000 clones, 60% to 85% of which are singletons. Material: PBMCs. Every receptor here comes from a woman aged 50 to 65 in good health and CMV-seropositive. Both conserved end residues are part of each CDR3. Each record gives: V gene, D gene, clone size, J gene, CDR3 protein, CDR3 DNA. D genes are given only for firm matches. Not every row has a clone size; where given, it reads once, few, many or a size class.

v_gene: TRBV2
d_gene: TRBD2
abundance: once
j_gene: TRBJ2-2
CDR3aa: CASSISGAGTGELFF
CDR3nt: TGTGCCAGCAGTATTAGCGGGGCGGGGACCGGGGAGCTGTTTTTT

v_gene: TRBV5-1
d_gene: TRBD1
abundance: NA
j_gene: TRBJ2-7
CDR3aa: CASSLAGTGGYEQYF
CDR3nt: TGCGCCAGCAGCTTGGCCGGGACAGGGGGTTACGAGCAGTACTTC

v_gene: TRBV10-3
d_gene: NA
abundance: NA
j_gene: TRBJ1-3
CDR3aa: CATRGSGTASSGNTIYF
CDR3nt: TGTGCCACGAGAGGAAGCGGAACAGCGAGCTCTGGAAACACCATATATTTT

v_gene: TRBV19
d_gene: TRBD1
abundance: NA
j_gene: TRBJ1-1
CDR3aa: CASRRTGGLNTEAFF
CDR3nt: TGTGCCAGTAGGCGGACAGGGGGCTTGAACACTGAAGCTTTCTTT

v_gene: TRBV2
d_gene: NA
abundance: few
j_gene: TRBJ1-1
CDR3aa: CARSGVRQTEAFF
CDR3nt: TGTGCCCGGTCAGGGGTTAGGCAAACTGAAGCTTTCTTT

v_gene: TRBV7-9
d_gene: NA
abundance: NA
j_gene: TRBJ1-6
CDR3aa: CASSPRLGVNSPLHF
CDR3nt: TGTGCCAGCAGCCCCCGCCTAGGGGTCAATTCACCCCTCCACTTT

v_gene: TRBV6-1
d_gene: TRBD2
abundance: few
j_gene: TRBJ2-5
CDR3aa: CASTPGGGAPETQYF
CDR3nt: TGTGCCAGCACCCCGGGAGGGGGGGCCCCAGAGACCCAGTACTTC

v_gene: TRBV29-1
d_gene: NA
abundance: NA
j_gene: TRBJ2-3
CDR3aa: CSVEVAQDTQYF
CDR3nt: TGCAGCGTTGAGGTAGCGCAAGATACGCAGTATTTT

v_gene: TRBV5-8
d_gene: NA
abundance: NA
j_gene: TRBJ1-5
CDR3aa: CASSPGLRQPQHF
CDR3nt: TGTGCCAGCAGTCCAGGGCTCCGTCAGCCCCAGCATTTT

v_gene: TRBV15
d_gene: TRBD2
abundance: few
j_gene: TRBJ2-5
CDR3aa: CATSRGSAGVISETQYF
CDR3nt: TGTGCCACCAGCAGAGGCTCAGCGGGGGTAATTTCGGAGACCCAGTACTTC

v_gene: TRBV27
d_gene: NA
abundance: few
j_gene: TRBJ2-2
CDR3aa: CASSLFRQANTGELFF
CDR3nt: TGTGCCAGCAGTTTATTTCGGCAGGCGAACACCGGGGAGCTGTTTTTT

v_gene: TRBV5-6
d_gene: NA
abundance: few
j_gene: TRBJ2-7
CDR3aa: CASSFSGTRYEQYF
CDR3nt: TGTGCCAGCAGCTTTTCCGGGACTCGCTACGAGCAGTACTTC

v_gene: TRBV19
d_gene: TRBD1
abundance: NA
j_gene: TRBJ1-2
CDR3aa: CASRSDRGRGDYGYTF
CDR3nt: TGTGCCAGCAGATCGGACAGGGGGCGCGGGGACTATGGCTACACCTTC

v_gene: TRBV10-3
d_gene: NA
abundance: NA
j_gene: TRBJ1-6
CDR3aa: CAISEGGRPHSPLHF
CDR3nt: TGTGCCATCAGTGAGGGGGGCAGGCCGCATTCACCCCTCCACTTT

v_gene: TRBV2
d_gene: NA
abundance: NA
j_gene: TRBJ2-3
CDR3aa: CASRPIASGITDTQYF
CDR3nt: TGTGCCAGCAGGCCAATCGCTAGTGGAATCACAGATACGCAGTATTTT

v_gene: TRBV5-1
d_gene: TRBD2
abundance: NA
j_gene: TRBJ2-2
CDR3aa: CASSLLGETSAGELFF
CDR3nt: TGCGCCAGCAGCTTGCTGGGGGAGACTAGCGCCGGGGAGCTGTTTTTT

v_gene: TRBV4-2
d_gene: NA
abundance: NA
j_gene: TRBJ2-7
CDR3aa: CASSQQVGGDEQYF
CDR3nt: TGTGCCAGCAGCCAACAAGTAGGGGGTGACGAGCAGTACTTC

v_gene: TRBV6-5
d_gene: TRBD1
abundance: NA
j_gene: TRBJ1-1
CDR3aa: CASSPRNRGPEAFF
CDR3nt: TGTGCCAGCAGCCCACGGAACAGGGGGCCTGAAGCTTTCTTT

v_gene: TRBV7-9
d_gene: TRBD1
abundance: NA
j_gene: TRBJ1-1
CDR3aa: CASSLEQGTVREAFF
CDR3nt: TGTGCCAGCAGCCTGGAGCAGGGGACAGTTCGTGAAGCTTTCTTT